This T cell receptor (beta chain) was captured by sequencing in a study of cytomegalovirus exposure and HLA in healthy donors. Broader study findings: It was reported that the classifier diagnosed cytomegalovirus status with high specificity and sensitivity in both the original and validation cohorts. The authors later found most CMV-associated TCR beta chains appeared HLA-restricted.

PCR involved 60 Vbeta and 13 Jbeta primers. In the original workflow: A later analysis tallied 80 million or so unique TCR beta chains, about 9.9 million of them shared. Profiled with immunoSEQ multiplex PCR; TCRdb holds only in-frame clones, not every one. V, J and clone size are those of that table, while D and trimming were read from the DNA. The sample shows approximately 120,000 clones, under 85% of them seen only once. A remark on this clone: What it binds is unknown.

Unmatched junction bases numbered 3, after V lost 1 base and J lost 1 base. Germline V gene lookup returns CDR1 MGHRA and CDR2 YSYEKL. The CDR3 length is 18 residues. Sequenced input: PBMCs. This chain connects TRBV4-1 to TRBJ2-2, with 13 bases that match TRBD2. This receptor was identified in a woman between 40 and 55 years old in good health and CMV-seropositive. This CDR3 is CASSQGTSGRVNTGELFF. CDR3 coding DNA: TGCGCCAGCAGCCAAGGGACTAGCGGGAGAGTGAACACCGGGGAGCTGTTTTTT.